The T cell receptor beta chain under discussion was sequenced for a study of T cells in Graves' hyperthyroidism and ophthalmopathy. Any patient presenting with uncontrolled infection, other autoimmune disease, pregnancy or lactation was left out. The CDR3 regions of TCR beta were amplified from RNA transcripts. When the TCR CDR3 underwent first-round RT-PCR, the HTBI primer set was used. TCRdb reanalysed the multiplex PCR reads using MiXCR and keeps one entry per CDR3 protein. The sample includes 550,000 to 600,000 distinct CDR3 sequences, approximately 15% of them seen just once. CDR1 and CDR2 from the germline V gene are MGHRA and YSYEKL. The CDR3 spans 17 residues. V was pared by 4 bases and J by 5 bases, with 13 bases of the junction left unmatched.

The sample was blood. The TCR was taken from a woman aged 18-29 years with Graves' ophthalmopathy. This sequence joins TRBV4-1 and TRBJ2-2; 7 nucleotides align to TRBD2. CDR3 amino acids: CASSRPGGPLLTGELFF. For the CDR3, the DNA is TGCGCCAGCAGCCGGCCGGGAGGCCCCCTTCTTACCGGGGAGCTGTTTTTT.